The entry below describes one T cell receptor (beta chain). This entry comes from a study of blood T cell repertoires in COVID-19. Whole-study context: T cells, B-cell-depleted T cells, or PBMCs provided the cDNA or gDNA that served as material.

This CDR3 is 16 amino acids long. V lost 2 bases and J lost 6; bases outside the gene matches: 11. Germline V gene data show CDR1 as SNHLY and CDR2 as FYNNEI. Assignment of participants to cohorts was predicated upon participant-reported clinical history. Clones were sequenced by immunoSEQ multiplex PCR, and TCRdb holds only the in-frame ones, with some missing. Among roughly 520,000 clones listed, over 75% were seen once. This rearrangement joins TRBV2 to TRBJ2-3, with 7 positions matching TRBD1. This sequence originates from a woman aged 40 to 55 who had recovered from COVID-19. The specimen was PBMCs or T cells enriched from blood (not recorded which). Here the CDR3 DNA reads TGTGCCAGCAGTGAATGGGGACAGTCCAAGGAGGATACGCAGTATTTT. It codes for CASSEWGQSKEDTQYF.